A single sample gave rise to the 20 T cell receptor beta chains below, sequenced in a study of beta chain features in type 1 diabetes (dated by TCRdb to the late 2010s). Study-wide conclusions, independent of this receptor: A moderate but significant shortening of TCRB CDR3 length was observed in type 1 diabetes patients in all four CD4+ subsets.

These TCRs' antigens remain unknown. Preparation of the library involved the immunoSEQ multiplex PCR assay. All of the isolated RNA was reverse transcribed with the High Capacity cDNA Reverse Transcription Kit, so expressed TCRB transcripts were sequenced. TCRdb obtained this table from immuneACCESS and retained in-frame rearrangements with V and J assigned. These tables miss some clones; where compared with another copy, unresolved V genes account for less than half of the shortfall, and the remainder is unexplained. The sample table lists some 240,000 clones, roughly 17% of them with a count of one. Together, the top ten hold about 0.078% of the sample. The specimen sequenced was naive CD4+ T cells from blood. According to the study, the label for this sample's cell subset or site signals: true naive CD4+ T cells. These receptors originate from a man in his thirties or forties with type 1 diabetes.

The rearrangement joins TRBV29-1 to TRBJ2-7, with 9 bases that match TRBD2. The germline V gene has CDR1 SQVTM and CDR2 ANQGSEA. The CDR3 loop spans 13 amino acids. V shed 1 base, J shed 7 bases, and the junction held 5 bases outside the gene matches. CDR3 bases: TGCAGCGTTGAAGGTCTAGCGGGATGGGAGCAGTACTTC. Residues: CSVEGLAGWEQYF.

The gene calls are TRBV6-5 and TRBJ2-1, with D perhaps assigned TRBD1 or TRBD2 (5 bases each). Trimming removed 4 bases at V and 4 bases at J, with 8 bases between. This CDR3 is built from 13 residues. Germline CDR1 reads MNHEY; CDR2 reads SVGAGI. The CDR3 nucleotides read TGTGCCAGCAGTTGGGGACGGTACAATGAGCAGTTCTTC. Translation: CASSWGRYNEQFF.

This clone was counted between two and nine times. This chain links TRBV7-2 with TRBJ2-1; 9 bases are shared with TRBD2. The germline gives CDR1 SGHTA, CDR2 FQGNSA. The V gene end was trimmed by 7 bases and the J gene end by 9 bases; junction bases not matched to a gene: 13. The length of the CDR3 is 15 residues. The chain's CDR3 is CASNFDLAGPIEQFF. For the CDR3, the DNA is TGTGCCAGCAACTTTGATCTAGCGGGGCCTATTGAGCAGTTCTTC.

A few counts support this clone. The chain has TRBV14 and TRBJ2-4; no firm D call. The CDR3 runs to 14 residues. V was trimmed by 7 bases and J by 7 bases, leaving 17 bases between them. The germline V gene has CDR1 SGHDN and CDR2 FVKESK. This CDR3 reads CASTPPSTRNIQYF. CDR3 in DNA: TGTGCCAGCACTCCCCCGAGCACGAGGAACATTCAGTACTTC.

CDR3 sequence (DNA): TGTGCCAGCAGCCCCGGGACTAGCGGTCCGAATGAGCAGTTCTTC. Its protein product is CASSPGTSGPNEQFF. This chain uses TRBV13 with TRBJ2-1; 11 bases align to TRBD2. CDR1 is PRHDT, CDR2 FYEKMQ, per germline (reference sequence). Germline trimming cut 5 bases from V and 7 bases from J; bases unmatched to any gene: 7. This CDR3 contains 15 residues. The variable domain in full, completed from reference TRBV13 and TRBJ2-1, reads AAGVIQSPRHLIKEKRETATLKCYPIPRHDTVYWYQQGPGQDPQFLISFYEKMQSDKGSIPDRFSAQQFSDYHSELNMSSLELGDSALYFCASSPGTSGPNEQFFGPGTRLTVL.

This rearrangement joins TRBV5-1 to TRBJ2-3; D is undetermined. Trimming took 3 bases from V and 3 from J, leaving 11 bases between them. The CDR3 loop spans 14 amino acids. Per germline, CDR1 SGHRS and CDR2 YFSETQ. This CDR3 reads CASSSGRQTDTQYF. The CDR3 DNA reads as TGCGCCAGCAGCTCGGGCCGCCAGACAGATACGCAGTATTTT.

The chain has TRBV6-6 and TRBJ2-5, with TRBD2 as a possible D gene (6 bases). Germline V gene sequence: CDR1 MNHNY, CDR2 SVGAGI (reference sequence). CDR3 length: 13 amino acids. Trimming took 6 bases from V and 2 from J, leaving 10 bases between them. The CDR3 DNA reads TGTGCCAGCAGATGGGGAGGACAAGAGACCCAGTACTTC. It specifies CASRWGGQETQYF.

This clone has just a few counts. CDR3 DNA sequence: TGTGCCAGCAGCCCCGGGCAGGGGACTTTATACGAGCAGTACTTC. This sequence encodes CASSPGQGTLYEQYF. V is TRBV5-4 and J is TRBJ2-7; D might be TRBD1 or TRBD2, each matching 6 bases. Germline CDR1 and CDR2: SGHNT and YYREEE (reference sequence). The germline V and J ends were trimmed by 4 bases and 4 bases, with 18 bases remaining between them. This CDR3 spans 15 amino acids.

The rearrangement uses TRBV27 and TRBJ2-7; D is uncertain. Germline CDR1 and CDR2: MNHEY and SMNVEV (reference sequence). V was cut by 5 bases and J by 0 bases, with 14 bases left in between. The CDR3 has 15 amino acids. CDR3 coding DNA: TGTGCCAGCAGTCGATCCGGGCCTGTCTCCTACGAGCAGTACTTC. Translated, it gives CASSRSGPVSYEQYF.

J is TRBJ2-5 and V is TRBV4-2; tentatively, D is TRBD2 (5 bases). Germline V CDR1 and CDR2: LGHNA, YNFKEQ. The CDR3 sequence is 15 residues long. The V end lost 5 bases, the J end lost 4 bases, and 17 bases lay between the germline ends. DNA for the CDR3: TGTGCCAGCAGCAGACACCGGGCCGAGGGAGAGACCCAGTACTTC. Translating gives CASSRHRAEGETQYF.

The chain combines TRBV15 with TRBJ1-2; 9 nucleotides align to TRBD1. V was clipped by 1 base and J by 6 bases; unmatched bases: 9. CDR3 size: 16 residues. CDR1 is LNHNV and CDR2 is YYDKDF in the germline V gene (reference sequence). As DNA, the CDR3 is TGTGCCACCAGCAGAGCTGGGACAGGGCTATCGGATGGCTACACCTTC. Translated, it gives CATSRAGTGLSDGYTF.

J is TRBJ2-1 and V is TRBV5-1; 9 nucleotides match TRBD2. CDR3 length: 16 amino acids. The germline gives CDR1 SGHRS, CDR2 YFSETQ. J lost 7 bases, V lost 3 bases, and 11 bases had no gene match. For the CDR3, the DNA is TGCGCCAGCAGCTCGGCATTGGTAGCGGGAGATAATGAGCAGTTCTTC. Translated: CASSSALVAGDNEQFF. The whole variable domain, filled in from reference TRBV5-1 and TRBJ2-1, reads KAGVTQTPRYLIKTRGQQVTLSCSPISGHRSVSWYQQTPGQGLQFLFEYFSETQRNKGNFPGRFSGRQFSNSRSEMNVSTLELGDSALYLCASSSALVAGDNEQFFGPGTRLTVL.

CDR3 DNA sequence: TGCGCCAGCAGCCAAGGACCCACTCCTACGGATGAGCAGTTCTTC. Its protein product is CASSQGPTPTDEQFF. The gene calls are TRBV4-3 and TRBJ2-1; no clear D. Trimming removed 1 base at V and 8 bases at J, with 15 bases between. Germline CDR1 reads LGHNA; CDR2 reads YSLEER. This CDR3 spans 15 amino acids.

The V and J genes are TRBV6-5 and TRBJ2-3; D not certain. The V end lost 2 bases, the J end lost 2 bases, and 8 bases lay between the germline ends. The CDR3 consists of 14 residues. Looked up from germline, CDR1 is MNHEY and CDR2 is SVGAGI. This CDR3 reads CASSYGPATDTQYF. The CDR3 bases are TGTGCCAGCAGTTACGGGCCCGCCACAGATACGCAGTATTTT.

In this sample, this clone turned up a few times. This rearrangement joins TRBV7-2 to TRBJ2-3; D is undetermined. CDR1 and CDR2 from the germline V gene are SGHTA and FQGNSA. The CDR3 covers 16 residues. Trimming shortened V by 2 bases and J by 3 bases, and 15 bases separated the two germline ends. DNA for the CDR3: TGTGCCAGCAGCTTAACGGCCGCGTCCCAGACAGATACGCAGTATTTT. It encodes CASSLTAASQTDTQYF.

The V call is TRBV30, the J call TRBJ1-2, with D unresolved. V was trimmed by 2 bases and J by 4 bases, leaving 11 bases between them. CDR1 is GTSNPN and CDR2 is SVGIG in the germline V gene (reference sequence). This CDR3 spans 13 amino acids. The CDR3 is CAWSPGVFYGYTF. The CDR3 nucleotides read TGTGCCTGGAGTCCCGGAGTTTTCTATGGCTACACCTTC. The whole variable domain, remainder taken from reference TRBV30 and TRBJ1-2, is SQTIHQWPATLVQPVGSPLSLECTVEGTSNPNLYWYRQAAGRGLQLLFYSVGIGQISSEVPQNLSASRPQDRQFILSSKKLLLSDSGFYLCAWSPGVFYGYTFGSGTRLTVV.

The gene calls are TRBV15 and TRBJ2-3, with D possibly being TRBD1 (6 bases). Trimming pared 0 bases from V and 4 bases from J, leaving 8 bases between. This CDR3 has 14 amino acids. Germline V gene lookup returns CDR1 LNHNV and CDR2 YYDKDF (reference sequence). The CDR3: CATSRDRGADTQYF. CDR3 sequence (DNA): TGTGCCACCAGCAGAGACAGGGGCGCAGATACGCAGTATTTT.

The rearrangement links TRBV7-3 to TRBJ2-5, with D unclear. The CDR3 extends over 13 amino acids. Trimming took off 2 bases at V and 4 bases at J, with 8 bases between the two ends. CDR1 is SGHTA and CDR2 is FQGTGA in the germline V gene. The DNA of the CDR3 is TGTGCCAGCAGCTTATCCCCAGGAGAGACCCAGTACTTC. Residues: CASSLSPGETQYF.

This clone was seen a handful of times. The chain is built from TRBV7-2 and TRBJ1-5, with a weak D call TRBD1 (5 bases). The CDR3 consists of 15 residues. Trimming shortened V by 1 base and J by 3 bases, and 10 bases separated the two germline ends. CDR1 is SGHTA, CDR2 FQGNSA, per germline. DNA of the CDR3: TGTGCCAGCAGCTTAGAGGGGCTACACAATCAGCCCCAGCATTTT. It yields the protein CASSLEGLHNQPQHF.

The gene calls are TRBV27 and TRBJ2-7; TRBD2 matches 9 bases. Germline lookup yields CDR1 MNHEY and CDR2 SMNVEV (reference sequence). CDR3 size: 17 residues. The junction had 16 bases not matched to a gene; V was cut back by 5 bases and J by 5 bases. The CDR3 spells CASSPPLGSGRSHEQYF. Written as DNA, the CDR3 is TGTGCCAGCAGTCCTCCTTTGGGTAGCGGGAGATCCCACGAGCAGTACTTC.